The present entry profiles one T cell receptor beta chain with its context. Its target is not known. Using its own MiXCR run on the reads, TCRdb lists one record per CDR3 protein. The sample yields tens of thousands of distinct CDR3 sequences, around 34% seen once. V gave up 1 base and J gave up 9 bases; unmatched junction bases: 8. Germline CDR1 is SGHTA and CDR2 is FQGNSA. The CDR3 has 15 residues. This entry is derived from a study of T cell repertoires in cytomegalovirus infection. Findings of the study overall: HLA-C-restricted CMV clonotypes gave the most frequent clonotype in two of eight donors.

The sequence was collected from a human donor in good health (CMV status not recorded). Some clones in this sample may be carry-over from other donors' samples. What was sequenced was PBMCs, sequenced either directly or after in vitro stimulation (not recorded which). V gene TRBV7-2 combines with J gene TRBJ2-7; 11 nucleotides line up with TRBD2. The CDR3, as DNA: TGTGCCAGCAGCTTAGGGGTGACTAGCGGGGCCTGGCAGTACTTC. The encoded protein is CASSLGVTSGAWQYF.